The next 5 T cell receptor beta chains were all read from a single sample in a study of blood T cell repertoires in COVID-19. Method: immunoSEQ multiplex PCR; TCRdb's copy keeps in-frame clones and lacks some. The sample carries 200,000 to 250,000 clones, 70% to 90% recorded once. Specimen: peripheral blood. These receptors came from a woman in her 50s with COVID-19, enrolled during active disease.

The CDR3 bases are TGTGCCATCACCGTTAGGGAGGACTATGGCTACACCTTC. Protein: CAITVREDYGYTF. The V gene is TRBV10-3, the J gene TRBJ1-2; no firm D call. The germline V gene has CDR1 ENHRY and CDR2 SYGVKD. The CDR3 spans 13 residues. Trimming removed 7 bases at V and 3 bases at J, with 12 bases between.

V gene TRBV5-6 combines with J gene TRBJ1-5; D gene unclear. This CDR3 region has 15 residues. Germline V gene lookup returns CDR1 SGHDT and CDR2 YYEEEE. The ends were cut back, 0 bases at V and 2 bases at J, with 9 bases in the middle. The CDR3 sequence: CASSLGSAGNQPQHF. In nucleotides, the CDR3 is TGTGCCAGCAGCTTGGGGTCCGCAGGCAATCAGCCCCAGCATTTT.

The chain uses TRBV4-3 and TRBJ2-1; 16 bases are shared with TRBD2. The trim removed 0 bases at V and 10 bases at J, leaving 18 bases unmatched. Germline V gene data show CDR1 as LGHNA and CDR2 as YSLEER. There are 21 residues in the CDR3. The CDR3 reads CASSQEGRRTGTSGGAREQFF. In DNA, the CDR3 is TGCGCCAGCAGCCAAGAAGGTAGGAGGACCGGGACTAGCGGGGGGGCCAGGGAGCAGTTCTTC.

The chain is built from TRBV10-2 and TRBJ1-4; no clear D gene. Germline V gene sequence: CDR1 WSHSY, CDR2 SAAADI. The CDR3 covers 16 residues. V shed 3 bases and J shed 1 base, with 12 bases lying between them. CDR3 coding DNA: TGCGCCAGCAGTGACAGAGGGTTTGGAACTAATGAAAAACTGTTTTTT. It is translated as CASSDRGFGTNEKLFF.

This sequence joins TRBV7-9 and TRBJ2-3, with unresolved D. CDR1 SEHNR and CDR2 FQNEAQ come from the germline V gene (reference sequence). This CDR3 contains 15 residues. V was shortened by 1 base and J by 6 bases, with 14 bases between the two germline ends. CDR3 region: CASSLELAGPDTQYF. The CDR3 DNA reads TGTGCCAGCAGCTTAGAACTCGCAGGTCCCGATACGCAGTATTTT.